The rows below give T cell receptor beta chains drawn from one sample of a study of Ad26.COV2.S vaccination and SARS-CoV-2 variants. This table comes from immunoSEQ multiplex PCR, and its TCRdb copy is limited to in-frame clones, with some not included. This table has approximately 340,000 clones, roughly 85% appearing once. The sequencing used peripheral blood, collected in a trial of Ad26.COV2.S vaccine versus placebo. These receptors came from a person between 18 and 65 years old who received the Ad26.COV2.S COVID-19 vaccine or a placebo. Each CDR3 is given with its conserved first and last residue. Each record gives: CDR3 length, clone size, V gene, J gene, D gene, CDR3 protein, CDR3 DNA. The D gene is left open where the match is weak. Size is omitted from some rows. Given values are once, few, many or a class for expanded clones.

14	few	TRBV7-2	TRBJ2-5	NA	CASSLGLWGETQYF	TGTGCCAGCAGCTTGGGTCTTTGGGGGGAGACCCAGTACTTC
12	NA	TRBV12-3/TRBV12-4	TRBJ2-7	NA	CASTFSPYEQYF	TGTGCCAGCACTTTCAGCCCCTACGAGCAGTACTTC
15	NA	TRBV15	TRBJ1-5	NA	CATSRDVGGGQPQHF	TGTGCCACCAGCAGAGATGTGGGGGGCGGTCAGCCCCAGCATTTT
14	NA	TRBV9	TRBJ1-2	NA	CASSVGAGTYGYTF	TGTGCCAGCAGCGTAGGGGCAGGCACCTATGGCTACACCTTC
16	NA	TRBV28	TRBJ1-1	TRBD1	CASRISTRGQNTEAFF	TGTGCCAGCAGAATATCAACGAGGGGGCAAAACACTGAAGCTTTCTTT
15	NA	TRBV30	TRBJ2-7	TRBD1	CAWSGTGTLAYEQYF	TGTGCCTGGAGTGGGACAGGGACATTAGCCTACGAGCAGTACTTC
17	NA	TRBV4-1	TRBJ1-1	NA	CASSQHHPRGLYTEAFF	TGCGCCAGCAGCCAACACCACCCCCGGGGGCTTTACACTGAAGCTTTCTTT
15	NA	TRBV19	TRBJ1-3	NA	CASSIALSSGNTIYF	TGTGCCAGTAGTATAGCGCTGAGCTCTGGAAACACCATATATTTT
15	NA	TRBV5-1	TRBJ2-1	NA	CASSQVPTSQPEQFF	TGCGCCAGCAGCCAGGTCCCAACCTCACAGCCCGAGCAGTTCTTC
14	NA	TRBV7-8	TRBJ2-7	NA	CASRPHSSSYEQYF	TGTGCCAGCAGACCTCACAGTTCTTCCTACGAGCAGTACTTC
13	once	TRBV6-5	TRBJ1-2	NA	CASSYGVNYGYTF	TGTGCCAGCAGTTACGGGGTGAACTATGGCTACACCTTC
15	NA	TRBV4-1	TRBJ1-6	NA	CASSQDPVGHSPLHF	TGCGCCAGCAGCCAAGACCCCGTTGGGCATTCACCCCTCCACTTT
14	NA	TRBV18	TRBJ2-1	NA	CASSPWAGRNEQFF	TGTGCCAGCTCACCATGGGCAGGGCGGAATGAGCAGTTCTTC
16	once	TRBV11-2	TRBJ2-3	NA	CASTLNGGLVTDTQYF	TGTGCCAGCACCCTTAACGGGGGGCTTGTGACAGATACGCAGTATTTT
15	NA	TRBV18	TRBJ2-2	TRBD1	CASSQGQGAIGELFF	TGTGCCAGCTCACAGGGACAGGGGGCGATCGGGGAGCTGTTTTTT
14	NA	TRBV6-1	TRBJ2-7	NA	CASSEGSGEYEQYF	TGTGCCAGCAGTGAAGGGTCAGGCGAATACGAGCAGTACTTC
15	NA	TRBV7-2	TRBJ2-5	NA	CASSSASVSQETQYF	TGTGCCAGCAGCTCGGCTTCGGTCTCTCAAGAGACCCAGTACTTC
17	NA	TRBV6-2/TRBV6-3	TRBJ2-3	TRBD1	CASSYQGQGIGTDTQYF	TGTGCCAGCAGTTACCAGGGACAGGGCATCGGCACAGATACGCAGTATTTT
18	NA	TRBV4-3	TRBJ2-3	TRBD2	CASSQDSGTMLSTDTQYF	TGCGCCAGCAGCCAGGATAGCGGGACTATGCTTAGCACAGATACGCAGTATTTT
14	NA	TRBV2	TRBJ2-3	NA	CASSGEGPGNTQYF	TGTGCCAGCAGTGGAGAAGGGCCAGGGAATACGCAGTATTTT
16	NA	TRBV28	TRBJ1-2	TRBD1	CASSSVDREVAYGYTF	TGTGCCAGCAGTTCGGTGGACAGGGAGGTGGCCTATGGCTACACCTTC
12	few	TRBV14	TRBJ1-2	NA	CASSPQGRGYTF	TGTGCCAGCAGCCCGCAGGGCCGTGGCTACACCTTC
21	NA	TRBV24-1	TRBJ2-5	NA	CATSGVRLIGGPHGPQETQYF	TGTGCCACCAGTGGGGTCCGTCTCATCGGGGGGCCGCACGGACCCCAAGAGACCCAGTACTTC
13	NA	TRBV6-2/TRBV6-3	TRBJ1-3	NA	CASSRDYGNTIYF	TGTGCCAGCAGTCGGGACTACGGAAACACCATATATTTT
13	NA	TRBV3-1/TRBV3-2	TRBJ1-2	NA	CASSPGFNYGYTF	TGTGCCAGCAGCCCAGGCTTTAACTATGGCTACACCTTC
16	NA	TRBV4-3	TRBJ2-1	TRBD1	CASSQDGTGAGNEQFF	TGCGCCAGCAGCCAAGATGGGACAGGGGCGGGCAATGAGCAGTTCTTC
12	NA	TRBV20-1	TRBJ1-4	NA	CSASYANEKLFF	TGCAGTGCTAGTTACGCAAATGAAAAACTGTTTTTT
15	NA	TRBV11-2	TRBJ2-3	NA	CASSIRGALLDTQYF	TGTGCCAGCAGCATCCGGGGGGCCCTTTTGGATACGCAGTATTTT
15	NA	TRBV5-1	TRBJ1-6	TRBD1	CASSSRTGGGSPLHF	TGCGCCAGCAGCTCGCGGACAGGGGGCGGCTCACCCCTCCACTTT
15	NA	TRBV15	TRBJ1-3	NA	CATTLGGGSGNTIYF	TGTGCCACCACCCTAGGGGGGGGCTCTGGAAACACCATATATTTT
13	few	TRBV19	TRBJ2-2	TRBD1	CASRYRGLGELFF	TGTGCCTCTAGGTACAGGGGGCTCGGGGAGCTGTTTTTT
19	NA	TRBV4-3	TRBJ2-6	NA	CASSQDWRDTYSGANVLTF	TGCGCCAGCAGCCAAGATTGGCGGGACACCTACTCTGGGGCCAACGTCCTGACTTTC
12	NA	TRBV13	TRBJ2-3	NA	CASSLSTDTQYF	TGTGCCAGCAGCTTGTCCACAGATACGCAGTATTTT
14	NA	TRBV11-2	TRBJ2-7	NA	CASSLGGRSYEQYF	TGTGCCAGCAGCTTAGGCGGCAGATCCTACGAGCAGTACTTC
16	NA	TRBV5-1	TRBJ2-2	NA	CASSSPETTNTGELFF	TGCGCCAGCAGCTCCCCGGAGACTACTAACACCGGGGAGCTGTTTTTT
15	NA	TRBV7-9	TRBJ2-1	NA	CASSLVLLAHNEQFF	TGTGCCAGCAGCTTAGTATTATTAGCCCACAATGAGCAGTTCTTC
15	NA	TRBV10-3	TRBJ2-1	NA	CAISERGLGVNEQFF	TGTGCCATCAGTGAACGTGGCCTGGGGGTCAATGAGCAGTTCTTC
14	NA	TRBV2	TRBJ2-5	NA	CASSKTGPMETQYF	TGTGCCAGCAGCAAAACGGGTCCCATGGAGACCCAGTACTTC
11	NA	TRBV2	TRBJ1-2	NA	CASQEAYGYTF	TGTGCCAGCCAAGAGGCCTATGGCTACACCTTC
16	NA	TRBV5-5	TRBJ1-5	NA	CASSLGRTGGNQPQHF	TGTGCCAGCAGCTTGGGCAGAACTGGGGGCAATCAGCCCCAGCATTTT
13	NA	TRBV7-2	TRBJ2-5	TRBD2	CASSPGTKETQYF	TGTGCCAGCAGCCCAGGGACTAAAGAGACCCAGTACTTC
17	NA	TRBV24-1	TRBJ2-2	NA	CATSDFDGARPTGELFF	TGTGCCACCAGTGATTTTGATGGGGCGCGGCCCACCGGGGAGCTGTTTTTT
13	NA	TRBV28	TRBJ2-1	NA	CASSLLLQNEQFF	TGTGCCAGCAGTTTACTACTACAAAATGAGCAGTTCTTC
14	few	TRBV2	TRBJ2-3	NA	CASSGRTSTDTQYF	TGTGCCAGCAGCGGCAGAACTAGCACAGATACGCAGTATTTT
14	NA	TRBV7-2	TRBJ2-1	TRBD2	CASSLAGLALEQFF	TGTGCCAGCAGCTTAGCCGGACTAGCCTTAGAGCAGTTCTTC
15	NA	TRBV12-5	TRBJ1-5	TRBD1	CASGSGGSLNQPQHF	TGTGCTAGTGGCTCAGGGGGCTCACTCAATCAGCCCCAGCATTTT
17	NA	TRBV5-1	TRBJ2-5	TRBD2	CASSLDLAGGGGETQYF	TGCGCCAGCAGCTTGGACCTAGCGGGAGGCGGTGGGGAGACCCAGTACTTC
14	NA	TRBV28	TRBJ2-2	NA	CASIHLQGTGELFF	TGTGCCAGCATCCACCTACAGGGCACCGGGGAGCTGTTTTTT